Sequencing of this T cell receptor beta chain was carried out in a study of identical twins. This clonotype was recorded a few times. This CDR3 region has 15 residues. V lost 8 bases to trimming and J lost 4 bases, with 17 bases between them. Per germline, CDR1 MNHNS and CDR2 SASEGT. TCRdb processed the 5' RACE reads anew with MiXCR; each CDR3 protein has one entry. The table includes 1,800,000 or so distinct CDR3 sequences, more than 30% detected once. The sequenced material came from cord blood. This rearrangement joins TRBV6-1 to TRBJ1-4, with D possibly being TRBD1 (5 bases). This clonotype was sampled from a newborn girl in good health. The chain's CDR3 is CASLAFGTHNEKLFF. Written as DNA, the CDR3 is TGTGCCAGCTTAGCCTTCGGGACGCATAATGAAAAACTGTTTTTT.